These 18 T cell receptor beta chains were sequenced from one sample in a study of T cells after posttransplantation cyclophosphamide. TCRdb's copy holds only in-frame clones and misses some; the assay was immunoSEQ multiplex PCR. This sample carries over 35,000 clones and no singletons, and about 2% goes to the top ten. Source material: PBMCs. All receptors come from a man in his forties in good health, CMV-negative, and a related stem cell transplant donor.

This clone was seen repeatedly, ten times or more. The chain joins TRBV7-6 to TRBJ2-5; TRBD1 aligns across 9 bases. Germline CDR1 reads SGHVS; CDR2 reads FNYEAQ. V lost 6 bases, J lost 0 bases, and 8 bases stayed unmatched. The CDR3 sequence is 16 residues long. CDR3 protein: CASRLGQGQYQETQYF. In DNA form, the CDR3 reads TGTGCCAGCAGATTGGGACAGGGCCAGTACCAAGAGACCCAGTACTTC.

This clone was counted ten times or more. The J gene is TRBJ2-1, the V gene TRBV19, with 8 bases fitting TRBD1. Per the germline V gene, CDR1 is LNHDA and CDR2 is SQIVND (reference sequence). This CDR3 is 15 amino acids long. The J segment lost 1 base and the V segment lost 5 bases, leaving 4 bases of the junction unmatched. In DNA, the CDR3 is TGTGCCAGTAGTTCGACAGGGGAGTCCTACAATGAGCAGTTCTTC. This codes for CASSSTGESYNEQFF.

The table lists this clone with a few counts. The chain has TRBV19 and TRBJ1-5, with 7 positions matching TRBD1. This CDR3 has 13 amino acids. Germline trimming cut 10 bases from V and 4 bases from J; bases unmatched to any gene: 7. Per the germline V gene, CDR1 is LNHDA and CDR2 is SQIVND (reference sequence). This CDR3 is CATTDRDNQPQHF. CDR3 coding DNA: TGTGCCACCACCGACAGGGATAATCAGCCCCAGCATTTT.

V usage is TRBV9 and J usage is TRBJ2-5, with TRBD2 as a possible D gene (5 bases). Germline-derived CDR1 and CDR2 are SGDLS and YYNGEE. Between the trimmed V and J ends, which lost 4 bases and 4 bases, there was a span of 20 bases. CDR3 length: 16 amino acids. DNA of the CDR3: TGTGCCAGCAGCCCCTCCCATGCTTTCGCGGGAGAGACCCAGTACTTC. It codes for CASSPSHAFAGETQYF.

This chain links TRBV7-6 with TRBJ2-7; the D is unclear. This CDR3 is 15 amino acids long. Germline CDR1 and CDR2: SGHVS and FNYEAQ. Trimming removed 1 base from V and 2 bases from J, with 12 bases in between. The CDR3 DNA reads TGTGCCAGCAGCTTAGACTCAACCACCACCTACGAGCAGTACTTC. Protein: CASSLDSTTTYEQYF.

This clone has only a few counts. This chain uses TRBV5-6 with TRBJ2-1, with D maybe TRBD2 (5 bases). V shed 0 bases and J shed 5 bases, with 6 bases lying between them. The CDR3 is 13 residues long. From germline, CDR1 is SGHDT and CDR2 YYEEEE. CDR3 sequence reads: CASSLGRNNEQFF. CDR3 bases: TGTGCCAGCAGCTTGGGGAGGAACAATGAGCAGTTCTTC.

This clone has just a few counts. This chain connects TRBV11-2 to TRBJ2-1; 9 bases line up with TRBD2. In germline, CDR1 is SGHAT, CDR2 FQNNGV. Trimming at V came to 3 bases and at J to 1 base, leaving 4 bases not matched to a gene. The length of the CDR3 is 16 residues. CDR3 sequence: CASSFSSGVSYNEQFF. The CDR3 DNA reads as TGTGCCAGCAGCTTTTCTAGCGGGGTGTCCTACAATGAGCAGTTCTTC.

Many counts were recorded for this clone. Germline is not matched at one junction end, which may reflect a read error. The chain couples TRBV7-7 to TRBJ2-1; 8 bases map to TRBD1. This CDR3 region has 14 residues. Per germline, CDR1 SSHAT and CDR2 FNYEAQ (reference sequence). This chain's CDR3 is CASSQDRVRNEQFF. The CDR3 nucleotides are TGTGCTAGCAGCCAGGACAGGGTGCGCAATGAGCAGTTCTTC.

In its sample, this clone was seen many times. This chain joins TRBV5-1 and TRBJ2-2; D might be TRBD1 (5 bases). The CDR3 is 14 amino acids. Germline loops: CDR1 SGHRS, CDR2 YFSETQ. Trimming cost V 4 bases and J 6 bases, with 13 bases left between them. The CDR3 loop reads CASSRQGPAGELFF. CDR3 nucleotides: TGCGCCAGCAGCCGCCAGGGTCCCGCCGGGGAGCTGTTTTTT.

At least ten counts were recorded for this clone. The chain combines TRBV19 with TRBJ2-1, with TRBD2 matching over 10 bases. CDR1 and CDR2 from the germline V gene are LNHDA and SQIVND (reference sequence). This CDR3 has 16 amino acids. With 3 bases clipped from V and 4 bases from J, the junction kept 6 bases outside the gene matches. The CDR3 bases are TGTGCCAGTAGTATTTGGACTAGCGGAGAGTACAATGAGCAGTTCTTC. Amino acid sequence: CASSIWTSGEYNEQFF. The full variable domain, its missing parts supplied by reference TRBV19 and TRBJ2-1, is DGGITQSPKYLFRKEGQNVTLSCEQNLNHDAMYWYRQDPGQGLRLIYYSQIVNDFQKGDIAEGYSVSREKKESFPLTVTSAQKNPTAFYLCASSIWTSGEYNEQFFGPGTRLTVL.

Only a few counts were recorded for this clone. V gene TRBV25-1 combines with J gene TRBJ1-5; no clear D gene. This CDR3 is 16 amino acids long. Germline CDR1 MGHDK, CDR2 SYGVNS. With 4 bases removed from V and 6 bases from J, the gap between germline ends came to 19 bases. The chain's CDR3 is CASSGPPALGGQPQHF. The DNA for the CDR3 is TGTGCCAGCAGTGGCCCCCCGGCCCTGGGAGGTCAGCCCCAGCATTTT.

This clone was counted ten times or more. The chain employs TRBV6-5 and TRBJ1-1, with D perhaps matching TRBD1 (5 bases). The CDR3 has 13 amino acids. Germline V CDR1 and CDR2: MNHEY, SVGAGI. The V gene lost 6 bases and the J gene lost 0 bases, with 8 bases spanning the gap. The chain's CDR3 is CASRSGMNTEAFF. CDR3 nucleotides: TGTGCCAGCAGATCAGGGATGAACACTGAAGCTTTCTTT.

This clone was detected many times. V usage is TRBV6-5 and J usage is TRBJ1-4, with 7 nucleotides matching TRBD1. Germline trimming cut 7 bases from V and 5 bases from J; bases unmatched to any gene: 7. This CDR3 has 14 amino acids. Germline assignment: CDR1 MNHEY and CDR2 SVGAGI. CDR3 sequence: CASNRQGGNEKLFF. CDR3 coding DNA: TGTGCCAGCAATAGACAGGGTGGAAATGAAAAACTGTTTTTT.

This clone turned up a few times. The chain carries TRBV2 and TRBJ2-2; perhaps TRBD1 as D (6 bases). Between the trimmed V and J ends, which lost 5 bases and 5 bases, there was a span of 15 bases. CDR1 is SNHLY and CDR2 is FYNNEI in the germline V gene. The CDR3 sequence is 15 residues long. The CDR3 sequence: CASSWGRIGTGELFF. The CDR3 coding sequence is TGTGCCAGCAGTTGGGGGCGTATTGGGACCGGGGAGCTGTTTTTT.

This clone was found many times. The chain links TRBV6-4 to TRBJ2-1, with 9 positions matching TRBD2. Losses at the gene ends were 6 bases for V and 4 bases for J; bases not matched to a gene: 10. The CDR3 spans 16 residues. Germline assignment: CDR1 MRHNA and CDR2 SNTAGT. The CDR3 spells CASSSTAGGRYNEQFF. The CDR3 DNA follows: TGTGCCAGCAGCTCCACGGCGGGGGGGCGTTACAATGAGCAGTTCTTC.

This clone was recorded many times. The CDR3 here is CASSSGLAGFDTGELFF. CDR3 DNA sequence: TGTGCCAGCTCATCTGGACTAGCGGGATTTGACACCGGGGAGCTGTTTTTT. This chain links TRBV18 with TRBJ2-2, with 12 bases that match TRBD2. Germline CDR1 KGHSH, CDR2 LQKENI. Trimming cost V 5 bases and J 3 bases; bases outside gene matches: 7. This CDR3 has 17 residues.

In this sample, this clone turned up many times. CDR3 coding DNA: TGTGCCAGCAGACTAGCGGCGTCCTACGAGCAGTACTTC. As protein: CASRLAASYEQYF. The chain employs TRBV6-5 and TRBJ2-7; 8 bases agree with TRBD2. Unmatched junction bases numbered 2, after V lost 6 bases and J lost 1 base. Germline assignment: CDR1 MNHEY and CDR2 SVGAGI. This CDR3 is built from 13 residues.

This clone occurred a few times. The V gene is TRBV12-5, the J gene TRBJ2-7, with TRBD2 as a possible D gene (6 bases). This CDR3 comprises 13 residues. CDR1 LGHNT and CDR2 FRNRAP come from the germline V gene. Trimming took 5 bases from V and 7 from J, leaving 15 bases between them. In nucleotides, the CDR3 is TGTGCTAGTGGTGCGGGACCCACGGTAGAGCAGTACTTC. Its translation is CASGAGPTVEQYF.